This entry features one T cell receptor (beta chain) sequence. Its antigen is undetermined. V was clipped by 4 bases and J by 2 bases; unmatched bases: 6. CDR3 size: 15 residues. Germline CDR1 is MDHEN and CDR2 is SYDVKM. Every bit of the isolated RNA underwent reverse transcription, so sequencing read expressed TCRB transcripts. Produced via immunoSEQ multiplex PCR; TCRdb's table is partial and in-frame only. Among approximately 330,000 clones, about 10% were seen once, and the ten largest hold about 0.014%. The entry originates in a study of beta chain features in type 1 diabetes. The study's findings and limits: The influence of HLA type on TCRB rearrangement stayed undetermined. In type 1 diabetes patients, VDJ junctions had fewer insertions; deletions at these junctions were more frequent.

Markers CD45RO/CCR7/CD25/CD127/CD95/CD27 served to sort CD4+ naive, central memory, regulatory and stem cell-like memory cells. The chain couples TRBV28 to TRBJ2-7, with 9 bases that match TRBD1. The sequence derives from a woman aged 30 to 39 in good health. The sequenced sample was naive CD4+ T cells from blood. The CDR3 reads CASSSEGTGTYEQYF. The CDR3 nucleotides are TGTGCCAGCAGTTCCGAGGGGACAGGGACCTACGAGCAGTACTTC.